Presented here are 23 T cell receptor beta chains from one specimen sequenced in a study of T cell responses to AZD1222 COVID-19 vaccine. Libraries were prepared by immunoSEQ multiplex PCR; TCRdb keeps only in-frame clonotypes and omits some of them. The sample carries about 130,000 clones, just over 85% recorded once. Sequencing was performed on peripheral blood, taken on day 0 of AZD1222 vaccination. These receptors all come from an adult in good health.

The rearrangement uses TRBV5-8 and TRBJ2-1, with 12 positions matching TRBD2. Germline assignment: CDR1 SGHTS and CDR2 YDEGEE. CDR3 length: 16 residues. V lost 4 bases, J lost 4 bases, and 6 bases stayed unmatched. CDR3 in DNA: TGTGCCAGCAGCGACGGACTAGCGGGGCCGTACAATGAGCAGTTCTTC. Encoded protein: CASSDGLAGPYNEQFF.

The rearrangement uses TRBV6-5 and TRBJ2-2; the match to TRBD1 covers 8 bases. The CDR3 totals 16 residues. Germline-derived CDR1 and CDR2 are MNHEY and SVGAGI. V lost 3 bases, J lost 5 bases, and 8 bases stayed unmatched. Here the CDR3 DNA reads TGTGCCAGCAGTTATCGCAGGGGGCGAGGAACCGGGGAGCTGTTTTTT. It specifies CASSYRRGRGTGELFF.

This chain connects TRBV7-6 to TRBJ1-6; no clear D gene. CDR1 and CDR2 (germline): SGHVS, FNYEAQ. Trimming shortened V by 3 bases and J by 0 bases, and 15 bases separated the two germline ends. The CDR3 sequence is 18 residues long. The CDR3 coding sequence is TGTGCCAGCAGCTTGGTCGGCACCGAGAGCTCCTATAATTCACCCCTCCACTTT. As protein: CASSLVGTESSYNSPLHF.

CDR3 nucleotides: TGTGCCAGCAGGTTCCCGGGGTCGAACACCGGGGAGCTGTTTTTT. This sequence encodes CASRFPGSNTGELFF. This chain joins TRBV6-4 and TRBJ2-2; a possible D gene is TRBD2 (5 bases). This CDR3 contains 15 residues. Trimming pared 6 bases from V and 0 bases from J, leaving 11 bases between. Looked up from germline, CDR1 is MRHNA and CDR2 is SNTAGT.

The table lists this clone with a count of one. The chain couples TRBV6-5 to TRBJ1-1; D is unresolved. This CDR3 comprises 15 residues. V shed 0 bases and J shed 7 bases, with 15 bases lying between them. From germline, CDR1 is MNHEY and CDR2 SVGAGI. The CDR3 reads CASSYSGQAWDEAFF. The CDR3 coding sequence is TGTGCCAGCAGTTACTCGGGCCAGGCCTGGGATGAAGCTTTCTTT.

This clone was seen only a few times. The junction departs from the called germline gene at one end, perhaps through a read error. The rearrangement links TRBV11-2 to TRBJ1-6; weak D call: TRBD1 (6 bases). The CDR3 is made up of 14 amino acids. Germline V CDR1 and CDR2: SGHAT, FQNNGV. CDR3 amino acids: CASSLDGGLESLHF. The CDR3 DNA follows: TGTGCCAGCAGCCTAGACGGGGGGCTGGAATCCCTCCACTTT.

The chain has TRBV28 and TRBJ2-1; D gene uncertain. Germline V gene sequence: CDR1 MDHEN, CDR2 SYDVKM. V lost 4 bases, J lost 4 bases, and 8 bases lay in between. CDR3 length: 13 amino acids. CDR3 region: CASSSRNYNEQFF. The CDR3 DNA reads TGTGCCAGCAGTTCCAGGAATTACAATGAGCAGTTCTTC.

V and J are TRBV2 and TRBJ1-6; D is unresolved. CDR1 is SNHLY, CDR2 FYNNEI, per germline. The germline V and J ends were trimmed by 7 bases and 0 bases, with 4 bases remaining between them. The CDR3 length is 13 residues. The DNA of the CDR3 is TGTGCCAGCACAATCTCCTATAATTCACCCCTCCACTTT. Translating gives CASTISYNSPLHF.

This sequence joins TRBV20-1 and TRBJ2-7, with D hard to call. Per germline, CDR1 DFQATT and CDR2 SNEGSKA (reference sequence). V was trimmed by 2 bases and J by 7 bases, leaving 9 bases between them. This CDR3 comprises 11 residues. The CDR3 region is CSARQEFEQYF. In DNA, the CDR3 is TGCAGTGCTAGACAGGAATTTGAGCAGTACTTC.

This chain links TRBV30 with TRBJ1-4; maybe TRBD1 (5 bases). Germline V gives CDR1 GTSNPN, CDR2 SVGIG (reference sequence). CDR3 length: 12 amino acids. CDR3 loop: CALKGWPGKLFF. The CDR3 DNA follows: TGTGCGTTGAAGGGGTGGCCGGGAAAACTGTTTTTT.

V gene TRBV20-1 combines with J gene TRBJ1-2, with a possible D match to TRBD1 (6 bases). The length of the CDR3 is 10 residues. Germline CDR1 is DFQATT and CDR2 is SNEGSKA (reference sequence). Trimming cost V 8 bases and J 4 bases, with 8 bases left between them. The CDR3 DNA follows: TGCAGTATAGGGGGCTATGGCTACACCTTC. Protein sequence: CSIGGYGYTF.

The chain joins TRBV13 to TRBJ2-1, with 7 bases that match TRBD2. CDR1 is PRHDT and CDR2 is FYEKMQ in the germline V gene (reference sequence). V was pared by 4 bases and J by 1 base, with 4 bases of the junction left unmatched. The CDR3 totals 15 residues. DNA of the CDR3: TGTGCCAGCAGCTCGATAGCGGGTTCCTACAATGAGCAGTTCTTC. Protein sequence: CASSSIAGSYNEQFF.

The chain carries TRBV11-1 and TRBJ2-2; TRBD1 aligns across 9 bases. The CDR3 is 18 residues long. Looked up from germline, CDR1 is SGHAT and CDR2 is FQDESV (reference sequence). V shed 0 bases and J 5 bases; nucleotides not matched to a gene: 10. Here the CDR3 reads CASSLASFGTGFTGELFF. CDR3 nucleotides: TGTGCCAGCAGCTTAGCTTCCTTCGGGACAGGGTTTACCGGGGAGCTGTTTTTT. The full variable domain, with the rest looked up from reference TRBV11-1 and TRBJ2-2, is EAEVAQSPRYKITEKSQAVAFWCDPISGHATLYWYRQILGQGPELLVQFQDESVVDDSQLPKDRFSAERLKGVDSTLKIQPAELGDSAMYLCASSLASFGTGFTGELFFGEGSRLTVL.

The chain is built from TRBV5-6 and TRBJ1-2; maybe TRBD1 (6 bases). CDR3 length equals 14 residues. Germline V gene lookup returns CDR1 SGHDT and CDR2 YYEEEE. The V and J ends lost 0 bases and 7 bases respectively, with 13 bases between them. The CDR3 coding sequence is TGTGCCAGCAGCTTGGGCAGGGGACTAGTTGGCTACACCTTC. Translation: CASSLGRGLVGYTF.

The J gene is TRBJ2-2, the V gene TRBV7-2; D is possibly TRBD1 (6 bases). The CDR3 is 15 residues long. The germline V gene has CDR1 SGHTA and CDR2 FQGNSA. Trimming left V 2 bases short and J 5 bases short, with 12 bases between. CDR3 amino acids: CASSLLGARTGELFF. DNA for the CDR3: TGTGCCAGCAGCTTATTGGGGGCTCGGACCGGGGAGCTGTTTTTT.

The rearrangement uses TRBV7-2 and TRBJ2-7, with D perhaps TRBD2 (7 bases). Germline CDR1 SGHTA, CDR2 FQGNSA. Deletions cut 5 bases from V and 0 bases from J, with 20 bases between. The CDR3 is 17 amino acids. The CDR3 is CASSPFAGGGSSYEQYF. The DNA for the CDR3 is TGTGCCAGCAGCCCCTTCGCCGGGGGCGGGAGCTCCTACGAGCAGTACTTC.

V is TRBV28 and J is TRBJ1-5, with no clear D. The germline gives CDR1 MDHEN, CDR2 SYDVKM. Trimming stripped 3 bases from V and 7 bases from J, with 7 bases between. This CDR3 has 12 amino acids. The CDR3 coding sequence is TGTGCCAGCAGTTTCGGCGGACAGCCCCAGCATTTT. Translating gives CASSFGGQPQHF.

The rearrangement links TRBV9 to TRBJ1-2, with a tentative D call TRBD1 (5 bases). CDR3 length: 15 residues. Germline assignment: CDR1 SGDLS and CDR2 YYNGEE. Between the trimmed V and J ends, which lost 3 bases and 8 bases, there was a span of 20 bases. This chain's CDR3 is CASSEGLGGVSGYTF. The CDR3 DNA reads TGTGCCAGCAGCGAGGGACTCGGGGGGGTAAGCGGCTACACCTTC.

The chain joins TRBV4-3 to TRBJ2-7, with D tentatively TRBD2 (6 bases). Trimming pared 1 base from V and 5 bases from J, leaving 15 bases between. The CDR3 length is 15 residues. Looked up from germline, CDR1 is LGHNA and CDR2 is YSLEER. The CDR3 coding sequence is TGCGCCAGCAGCCAAGTGACTAGTTTTAAGGACGAGCAGTACTTC. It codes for CASSQVTSFKDEQYF.

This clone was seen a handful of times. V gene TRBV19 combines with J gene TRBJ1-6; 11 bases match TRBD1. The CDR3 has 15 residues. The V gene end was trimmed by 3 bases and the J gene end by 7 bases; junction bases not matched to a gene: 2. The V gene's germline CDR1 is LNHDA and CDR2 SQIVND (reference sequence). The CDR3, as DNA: TGTGCCAGTAGTATTGGGACAGGGGGGAATTCACCCCTCCACTTT. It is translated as CASSIGTGGNSPLHF.

The CDR3 DNA reads TGTGCCAGCAGTTTTAGAGGACAGGTTGTGATGAACACTGAAGCTTTCTTT. Its translation is CASSFRGQVVMNTEAFF. The chain couples TRBV27 to TRBJ1-1, with 7 positions matching TRBD1. This CDR3 has 17 amino acids. Germline-derived CDR1 and CDR2 are MNHEY and SMNVEV (reference sequence). The junction had 10 bases not matched to a gene; V was cut back by 3 bases and J by 0 bases.

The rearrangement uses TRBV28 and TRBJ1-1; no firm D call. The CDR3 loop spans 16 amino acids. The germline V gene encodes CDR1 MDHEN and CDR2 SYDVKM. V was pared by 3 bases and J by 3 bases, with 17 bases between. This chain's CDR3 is CASSFGELGSDTEAFF. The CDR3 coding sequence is TGTGCCAGCAGTTTCGGGGAGTTAGGCTCGGACACTGAAGCTTTCTTT.

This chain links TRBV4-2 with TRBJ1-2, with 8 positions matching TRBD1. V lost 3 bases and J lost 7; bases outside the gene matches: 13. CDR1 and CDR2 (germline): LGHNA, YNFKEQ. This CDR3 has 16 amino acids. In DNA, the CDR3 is TGTGCCAGCAGCCAGGAACTAACGCAGGGGGCTGGTGGCTACACCTTC. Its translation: CASSQELTQGAGGYTF.